A single sample is the source of the 14 T cell receptor beta chains below, sequenced in a study of blood T cell repertoires in COVID-19. Assay used: immunoSEQ multiplex PCR; TCRdb lists only in-frame clones, some missing. The data contain about 66,000 clones, under 90% of them singletons. The sample was peripheral blood. The receptors originated from a man aged 60 to 75 with acute or convalescent COVID-19.

The chain couples TRBV11-2 to TRBJ1-5; D call uncertain. Germline loops: CDR1 SGHAT, CDR2 FQNNGV. This CDR3 region has 14 residues. Between the trimmed V and J ends, which lost 0 bases and 7 bases, there was a span of 10 bases. The CDR3 here is CASSLDGLRQPQHF. CDR3 nucleotide sequence: TGTGCCAGCAGCTTAGATGGCCTCAGGCAGCCCCAGCATTTT.

The chain uses TRBV20-1 and TRBJ1-1; D remains unclear. Germline V gene sequence: CDR1 DFQATT, CDR2 SNEGSKA (reference sequence). The CDR3 is 13 amino acids. V gave up 3 bases and J gave up 5 bases, with 13 bases separating them. CDR3 nucleotides: TGCAGTGCTAGTGAACCGGGAGAAACTGAAGCTTTCTTT. Protein: CSASEPGETEAFF.

This chain joins TRBV5-4 and TRBJ2-2; D might be TRBD1 (5 bases). This CDR3 is built from 15 residues. Trimming cost V 0 bases and J 1 base, with 7 bases left between them. From germline, CDR1 is SGHNT and CDR2 YYREEE (reference sequence). The CDR3 region has the DNA TGTGCCAGCAGCTTGGAAAGGGGGAACACCGGGGAGCTGTTTTTT. Its protein product is CASSLERGNTGELFF.

V usage is TRBV3-1 (or the pseudogene TRBV3-2) and J usage is TRBJ1-5, with D tentatively TRBD1 (5 bases). The germline V and J ends were trimmed by 1 base and 4 bases, with 8 bases remaining between them. The CDR3 covers 14 residues. Germline CDR1 and CDR2: LGHDT and YNNKEL (reference sequence). The CDR3 reads CASSQAAGNQPQHF. The CDR3 nucleotides are TGTGCCAGCAGCCAAGCCGCAGGGAATCAGCCCCAGCATTTT.

This rearrangement joins TRBV9 to TRBJ1-3; TRBD1 might be the D (5 bases). The V gene lost 7 bases and the J gene lost 1 base, with 18 bases spanning the gap. The germline V gene has CDR1 SGDLS and CDR2 YYNGEE. The CDR3 runs to 16 residues. Written as DNA, the CDR3 is TGTGCCAGCTCGAAAGCCGGGGGTACATCTGGAAACACCATATATTTT. Translation: CASSKAGGTSGNTIYF. The variable domain in full, with the rest retrieved from reference TRBV9 and TRBJ1-3, is DSGVTQTPKHLITATGQRVTLRCSPRSGDLSVYWYQQSLDQGLQFLIQYYNGEERAKGNILERFSAQQFPDLHSELNLSSLELGDSALYFCASSKAGGTSGNTIYFGEGSWLTVV.

The rearrangement joins TRBV10-1 to TRBJ1-5; 9 nucleotides align to TRBD1. The CDR3 loop spans 17 amino acids. Germline values: CDR1 WNHNN, CDR2 SYGVQD (reference sequence). Trimming at V came to 2 bases and at J to 5 bases, leaving 10 bases not matched to a gene. The CDR3 bases are TGCGCCAGCAGTGAGCCTGGGGGACAGGGATGGCATCAGCCCCAGCATTTT. It specifies CASSEPGGQGWHQPQHF.

V usage is TRBV5-6 and J usage is TRBJ1-5, with 10 bases identical to TRBD1. V shed 4 bases, J shed 11 bases, and the junction held 6 bases outside the gene matches. The CDR3 contains 13 residues. The germline V gene encodes CDR1 SGHDT and CDR2 YYEEEE. Here the CDR3 reads CASSLDRGRAQHF. The DNA for the CDR3 is TGTGCCAGCAGCCTGGACAGGGGGAGAGCCCAGCATTTT.

CDR3 sequence: CASGLGNQGTVGNTIYF. For the CDR3, the DNA is TGTGCTAGTGGTTTGGGAAATCAGGGGACCGTTGGAAACACCATATATTTT. V gene TRBV12-5 combines with J gene TRBJ1-3, with D tentatively TRBD1 (6 bases). V lost 1 base and J 3 bases, leaving 16 bases between the germline ends. In germline, CDR1 is LGHNT, CDR2 FRNRAP. The CDR3 totals 17 residues. The whole variable domain, remainder taken from reference TRBV12-5 and TRBJ1-3, is DARVTQTPRHKVTEMGQEVTMRCQPILGHNTVFWYRQTMMQGLELLAYFRNRAPLDDSGMPKDRFSAEMPDATLATLKIQPSEPRDSAVYFCASGLGNQGTVGNTIYFGEGSWLTVV.

The chain employs TRBV9 and TRBJ2-1; maybe TRBD2 (6 bases). CDR1 is SGDLS and CDR2 is YYNGEE in the germline V gene. Trimming stripped 3 bases from V and 2 bases from J, with 15 bases between. The CDR3 spans 16 residues. The CDR3 region is CASSARGLNPYNEQFF. The CDR3 DNA follows: TGTGCCAGCAGCGCACGGGGACTCAACCCCTACAATGAGCAGTTCTTC.

The rearrangement uses TRBV4-1 and TRBJ1-1, with D possibly TRBD1 on 6 matching bases. The CDR3 runs 18 residues. Trimming pared 4 bases from V and 0 bases from J, leaving 21 bases between. Germline V gene sequence: CDR1 MGHRA, CDR2 YSYEKL. DNA for the CDR3: TGCGCCAGCAGCCCCAAGGGAGGGCAGGGGTGGATGAACACTGAAGCTTTCTTT. It translates to CASSPKGGQGWMNTEAFF.

This sequence joins TRBV19 and TRBJ1-6; TRBD1 is a possible D gene (5 bases). The CDR3 is 18 residues long. CDR1 is LNHDA, CDR2 SQIVND, per germline (reference sequence). Trimming shortened V by 5 bases and J by 0 bases, and 17 bases separated the two germline ends. CDR3 nucleotides: TGTGCCAGTAGTCCCTCGAGACAGTCCTACTCCTATAATTCACCCCTCCACTTT. This encodes CASSPSRQSYSYNSPLHF.

CDR3 loop: CASGGPEGTWINEQFF. CDR3 DNA sequence: TGTGCTAGTGGTGGTCCCGAAGGGACTTGGATAAATGAGCAGTTCTTC. The rearrangement uses TRBV12-5 and TRBJ2-1; D possibly corresponds to TRBD2 (6 bases). Germline V lookup: CDR1 LGHNT, CDR2 FRNRAP. There are 16 residues in the CDR3. The germline V and J ends were trimmed by 5 bases and 7 bases, with 21 bases remaining between them.

This clone occurred a few times. The V call is TRBV6-1, the J call TRBJ1-1, with TRBD1 identical over 7 bases. This CDR3 contains 18 residues. CDR1 is MNHNS and CDR2 is SASEGT in the germline V gene. The ends lost 2 bases at V and 0 bases at J; junction bases unmatched: 12. This CDR3 is CASSEYRGSTKMNTEAFF. The CDR3 DNA reads TGTGCCAGCAGTGAATACAGGGGTTCCACTAAAATGAACACTGAAGCTTTCTTT.

This clone has only a few counts. V usage is TRBV11-3 and J usage is TRBJ2-2; 8 nucleotides match TRBD1. The trim removed 1 base at V and 5 bases at J, leaving 3 bases unmatched. The CDR3 has 15 amino acids. Looked up from germline, CDR1 is SGHNT and CDR2 is YENEEA. The CDR3 is CASSLVRTGTGELFF. CDR3 bases: TGTGCCAGCAGCTTAGTCCGGACAGGGACCGGGGAGCTGTTTTTT.